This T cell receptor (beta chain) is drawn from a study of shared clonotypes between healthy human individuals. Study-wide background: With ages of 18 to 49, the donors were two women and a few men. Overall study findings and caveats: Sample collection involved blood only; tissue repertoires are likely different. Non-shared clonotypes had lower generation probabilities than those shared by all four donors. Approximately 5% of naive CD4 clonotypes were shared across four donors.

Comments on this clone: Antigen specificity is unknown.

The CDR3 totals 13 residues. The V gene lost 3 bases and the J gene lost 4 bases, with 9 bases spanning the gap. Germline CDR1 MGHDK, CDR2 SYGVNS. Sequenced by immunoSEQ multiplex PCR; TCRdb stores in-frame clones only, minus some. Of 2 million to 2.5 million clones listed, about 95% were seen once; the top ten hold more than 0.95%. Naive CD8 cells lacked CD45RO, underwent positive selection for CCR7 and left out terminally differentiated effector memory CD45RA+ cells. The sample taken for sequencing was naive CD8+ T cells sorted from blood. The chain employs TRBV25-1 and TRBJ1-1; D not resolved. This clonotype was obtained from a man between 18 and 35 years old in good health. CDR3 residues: CASSDGVTTEAFF. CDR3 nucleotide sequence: TGTGCCAGCAGTGACGGGGTGACCACTGAAGCTTTCTTT.